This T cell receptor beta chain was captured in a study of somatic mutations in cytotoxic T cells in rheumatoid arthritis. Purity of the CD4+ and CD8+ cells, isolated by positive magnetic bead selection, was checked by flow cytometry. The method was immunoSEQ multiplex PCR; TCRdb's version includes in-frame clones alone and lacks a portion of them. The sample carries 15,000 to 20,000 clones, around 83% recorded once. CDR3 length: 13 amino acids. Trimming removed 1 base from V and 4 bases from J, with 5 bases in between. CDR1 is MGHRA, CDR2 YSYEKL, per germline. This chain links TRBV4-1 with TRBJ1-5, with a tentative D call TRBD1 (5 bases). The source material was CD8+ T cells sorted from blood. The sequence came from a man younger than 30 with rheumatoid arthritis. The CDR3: CASSQAGNQPQHF. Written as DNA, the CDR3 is TGCGCCAGCAGCCAAGCAGGGAATCAGCCCCAGCATTTT.